This TCR beta chain was captured by sequencing in a study of blood T cell repertoires in COVID-19. For the study at large: The analysed material was cDNA or gDNA that came from T cells, B-cell-depleted T cells, or PBMCs.

V was pared by 5 bases and J by 3 bases, with 20 bases between. The CDR3 length is 17 residues. Looked up from germline, CDR1 is MDHEN and CDR2 is SYDVKM. TCRdb's copy holds only in-frame clones and misses some; the assay was immunoSEQ multiplex PCR. The sample shows around 20,000 clones, around 87% of them seen only once. The TCR comes from a man in his 70s with acute or convalescent COVID-19. The specimen was peripheral blood. The rearrangement uses TRBV28 and TRBJ1-5, with a possible D match to TRBD1 (5 bases). CDR3 amino acids: CASSPLSYRTPNQPQHF. CDR3 sequence (DNA): TGTGCCAGCAGTCCCCTCTCCTACAGGACGCCCAATCAGCCCCAGCATTTT.